Sequencing of this T cell receptor beta chain was carried out in a study of cytomegalovirus exposure and HLA in healthy donors (dated by TCRdb to the late 2010s). Broadly, across the study: An earlier analysis of a few hundred of the donors reported approximately 300 Gb of sequence data and some 110 million unique TCR beta sequences obtained from roughly 170 million T cells. An early release that covered fewer than 800 HLA-typed donors contained 300 to 350 gigabases of sequencing data and roughly 84 million unique TCR sequences. Of the approximately 400 genotyped donors, 65% to 90% fell in the genetic ancestry cluster associated with self-reported Caucasian donors. The study aimed to test whether cataloging public T cell receptors could reveal signatures of past pathogen exposure. Using immunosequencing, the study profiled T cell repertoires from 500 to 800 subjects and related those repertoires to cytomegalovirus serostatus. A separate validation cohort of more than 100 different subjects was used in addition to the approximately 700-subject first cohort. To predict cytomegalovirus infection status, the study combined high-throughput TCR immunosequencing, statistical association of individual TCRs with disease status, and machine learning. A later analysis re-analyzed previously published TCR beta repertoires from 660 or so donors and added high-resolution HLA genotyping to study TCR occurrence patterns. In the later analysis, no new phenotypic data were used to find candidate immune exposures; instead, reliance was placed on TCR beta sequences and their occurrence across donors. To decide whether each TCR beta V gene segment behaved as functional or pseudogenic, an earlier analysis of some 580 of the donors relied on high-throughput TCR beta sequencing. Donor age, sex, ethnicity and CMV serostatus were compiled alongside the repertoire data. In a later genetic analysis, genome-wide SNP genotypes for about three fifths of the 666 donors were used, and that subset was treated as a discovery cohort. All discovery cohort repertoires had been generated on a single sequencing platform. HLA typing covered class I and class II loci at four-digit resolution. The number of donors typed differed by locus, with roughly 629-640 for A, B, C, DRB1 and DQB1, roughly 520 for DQA1, 600 to 610 for DPA1, and roughly 450 for DPB1. Several DR-DQ haplotypes were handled as single units for association and clustering because linkage in the cohort was strong. Across approximately 400 genotyped donors of the cohort, an average of about 240,000 unique TCR beta nucleotide sequences per donor were sequenced, and around 20% of those sequences were non-productive. Overall study results and their limits: Because some donors lacked HLA typing at each locus, the association tests relied only on the typed subset. Across donors, most TCR sequences were observed very rarely, whereas some public TCRs were present in many individuals. For the cohort, immune exposure information was limited to CMV serostatus. In a later analysis, HLA-associated TCR beta chains showed more clonal expansion and lower generation probabilities than non-associated chains that were equally common. A later analysis associated 16,951 TCR beta sequences with specific HLA alleles at a false discovery rate of 0.05. Only TCR beta chains were sequenced in this cohort, and the absence of alpha or paired-chain data limited detectable features. It was suggested by the authors that the approach could potentially be generalized to other disease states and immunological phenotypes. The study gave a list of under 200 TCR beta chains associated with cytomegalovirus. Correlated functional status among segregating V segments might reflect linkage disequilibrium, but an unknown experimental factor could not be ruled out. According to a later analysis, most CMV-associated TCR beta chains appeared to be HLA-restricted, and the HLA associations seemed to be driven largely by CMV exposure. Broadly in line with IMGT annotations, most TCR beta V segments showed up in productive rearrangements about 90% or about 30% of the time in an earlier analysis of roughly 590 of the donors. Some IMGT-functional V segments, including TRBV6-2 and TRBV6-3, could not be distinguished by the 87-base-pair reads and were therefore excluded. In vitro tests confirmed that a few of the cytomegalovirus-associated TCR beta chains recognize cytomegalovirus antigens. In a later analysis, several top co-occurrence clusters were reported to appear linked to parvovirus B19, influenza, CMV and Epstein-Barr virus. The earlier analysis of some 540 of the donors excluded over 15 rarely observed V segments, including chromosome 9 orphons, because counts were too low. A group of highly shared sequence variants was considered likely to be a technical artifact of the sequencing pipeline. A further reported finding was that TCR beta sequences accurately predicted the HLA-A and HLA-B alleles for most subjects in the first cohort. In a later genetic analysis, a missense DCLRE1C variant was associated with V-gene and J-gene trimming of TCR beta chains, and the association was replicated in an independent cohort. Strong co-occurrence of HLA alleles, especially DR and DQ, made assigning TCR associations to individual alleles difficult. Sequencing depth was assumed to be roughly uniform across donors in the presence/absence analyses, though that assumption may not hold. In a later analysis, the rate of TCR association differed among HLA loci, with DRB1 alleles having the most associated TCRs and HLA-C alleles having the fewest. Compared with the approximately 710-donor mean, donors in an Asian-associated ancestry cluster had fewer N-insertions in productive TCRs, according to a later genetic analysis. In both the original and validation cohorts, the classifier was reported to diagnose cytomegalovirus status with high specificity and sensitivity.

Libraries were prepared through the immunoSEQ multiplex PCR assay. For the multiplex PCR, a mixture combining 60 forward primers for TCR Vbeta segments and 13 reverse primers for TCR Jbeta segments was used. A multiplex PCR assay on genomic DNA amplified the CDR3 region of rearranged TCR beta genes. The amplified TCR beta libraries were sequenced on the Illumina HiSeq System as 87-base-pair reads. On the authors' methods: A later analysis tallied roughly 80 million unique TCR beta chains across the roughly 610 repertoires, and roughly 11 million of those chains were shared by two or more donors. To remove PCR and sequencing errors, raw reads were error-corrected and collapsed into unique sequences using a nearest-neighbor algorithm that merged closely related sequences. CDR3 sequences were aligned to IMGT reference sequences to assign V, D and J gene segments. For a sequence to be retained, a match of at least six nucleotides was required to both a V gene segment and a J gene segment. Rearrangements were called productive when the CDR3 lacked stop codons and stayed in frame with V and J; all others were non-productive. Following IMGT convention, CDR3 was defined as the stretch from the second conserved V-encoded cysteine up to the conserved J-encoded phenylalanine. Sequences without an unambiguous match to a single V gene segment were excluded from the earlier analysis of a few hundred of the donors. An earlier analysis of about 600 of the donors called V segments functional above 56.7% productive rearrangements and segregating when the between-donor standard deviation exceeded 5%. A statistical classification framework was developed to diagnose cytomegalovirus status using the catalog of TCR beta chain sequences. V and J gene assignment, in a later analysis, came from comparing TCR nucleotide sequences with IMGT/GENE-DB human TR gene sequences. The TCRdist pipeline was used in a later analysis to assign CDR3 sequences and most-parsimonious VDJ recombination scenarios. In a later analysis, each TCR beta chain was defined by its CDR3 amino acid sequence together with its V-gene family, and reads lacking a unique V-gene family were excluded. To address suspected cross-contamination and a sequencing artifact, a later analysis removed a few hundred highly shared, low-generation-probability nucleotide sequences. In a later analysis, a clonal expansion index for each public chain was calculated from normalized within-repertoire ranks of inferred template counts. A later analysis computed generation probabilities with a VDJ recombination model fitted to out-of-frame rearrangements, and checked the results against IGoR. In a later analysis, hypergeometric tests were used to score TCR-TCR, TCR-HLA and TCR-CMV co-occurrence, with a repertoire-size bias correction applied to TCR pairs. A later analysis estimated false discovery rates by permuting HLA or CMV assignments 20 times. A later analysis grouped co-occurring TCRs with DBSCAN, adding TCRdist sequence similarity when clustering within HLA-allele-positive subsets. Repertoires with fewer than 30,000 or more than 120,000 public chains were left out of co-occurrence clustering, as were five repertoires with anomalous nucleotide sharing. As stored in TCRdb, this immuneACCESS dataset retains in-frame rearrangements with V and J assigned. A fraction of the clones does not appear; measured against another copy, unresolved V genes explain less than half of the discrepancy, and the remainder lacks a known reason. The V and J calls and the clone size are those of that table, but D and trimming were determined from the DNA. This sample lists roughly 100,000 clones; roughly 79% were detected once. 5.6% of the sample lies in the top ten.

The cohort comprised more than 550 healthy bone marrow donors. Cohort members were all nominally healthy when sampled, although unrecorded immune exposures were likely present. The donor tested CMV seronegative, placing the donor among the roughly 340 seronegative members of the cohort. A peripheral blood sample was provided by each donor, and peripheral blood mononuclear cells were used for TCR beta sequencing. Genomic DNA extraction from the blood cell samples was performed with the Qiagen DNeasy Blood Extraction Kit. Points on this clone: Its antigen remains undetermined. Per-base qualities were not stored, and no clone one base away is much larger.

At the junction V is shortened by 5 bases and J by 5 bases, with 12 bases in between. From the cysteine up to the phenylalanine, the CDR3 has a length of 13 residues. The DNA shown is the 39-base CDR3, in frame from base 1. The germline V gene yields SGHVS for CDR1 and FQNEAQ for CDR2. The clonotype was recovered from a male donor in good health and CMV-seronegative. The receptor chain draws on TRBV7-8 and TRBJ2-5; a confident D gene designation cannot be given. The sequencing input was PBMCs. DNA sequence: TGTGCCAGCAGCGTTGATTCGCGGGAGACCCAGTACTTC. Translated, it gives CASSVDSRETQYF. Supplemented by the reference TRBV7-8 and TRBJ2-5 proteins around the CDR3, the complete variable domain is GAGVSQSPRYKVAKRGQDVALRCDPISGHVSLFWYQQALGQGPEFLTYFQNEAQLDKSGLPSDRFFAERPEGSVSTLKIQRTQQEDSAVYLCASSVDSRETQYFGPGTRLLVL.